This is a list of T cell receptor beta chains from one sample in a study of radiotherapy plus CTLA-4 blockade in lung cancer. Profiled with immunoSEQ multiplex PCR; TCRdb holds only in-frame clones, not every one. The sample holds about 51,000 clones, around 79% seen once. Sequenced here: peripheral blood, sampled from a patient treated with radiotherapy plus ipilimumab. The receptors stem from a human donor with non-small cell lung cancer whose response to radiotherapy plus ipilimumab could not be evaluated. Both conserved end residues are part of each CDR3. A D gene is named only where the DNA matches it firmly. Not every row has a clone size; where given, it reads once, few, many or a size class.

>-|TRBD2|TRBV7-8|TRBJ2-2
CASSSSGINTGELFF
TGTGCCAGCAGCTCGAGCGGGATTAACACCGGGGAGCTGTTTTTT
>-|-|TRBV6-1|TRBJ2-2
CASSEVRHLTGELFF
TGTGCCAGCAGTGAAGTTAGACATTTAACGGGGGAGCTGTTTTTT
>-|-|TRBV11-2|TRBJ2-7
CASAVSREQYF
TGTGCCAGCGCCGTGAGTCGCGAGCAGTACTTC
>medium-sized|TRBD1|TRBV5-4|TRBJ2-5
CASSLRDREETQYF
TGTGCCAGCAGCTTGAGGGACAGGGAAGAGACCCAGTACTTC
>-|TRBD1|TRBV6-1|TRBJ1-4
CASRTPGQGRRKLFF
TGTGCCAGCAGAACCCCGGGACAGGGGAGGAGAAAACTGTTTTTT
>-|-|TRBV5-6|TRBJ2-6
CASSLGSSGANVLTF
TGTGCCAGCAGCTTGGGTAGCTCTGGGGCCAACGTCCTGACTTTC
>-|-|TRBV19|TRBJ1-5
CASNTGWGSNQPQHF
TGTGCCAGTAATACGGGGTGGGGAAGCAATCAGCCCCAGCATTTT
>-|-|TRBV18|TRBJ2-3
CASSPRQSSTDTQYF
TGTGCCAGCTCACCGAGGCAATCTAGCACAGATACGCAGTATTTT
>-|-|TRBV4-2|TRBJ2-2
CTSSGLNTGELFF
TGTACCAGCAGCGGACTTAACACCGGGGAGCTGTTTTTT
>-|-|TRBV28|TRBJ1-5
CASSPDRNQPQHF
TGTGCCAGCAGCCCGGACAGAAATCAGCCCCAGCATTTT
>-|-|TRBV29-1|TRBJ1-6
CSVEVRRTPVYNSPLHF
TGCAGCGTTGAGGTCCGGAGAACCCCGGTGTATAATTCACCCCTCCACTTT
>-|TRBD2|TRBV27|TRBJ2-2
CASRVIAGAGELFF
TGTGCCAGCAGGGTAATAGCGGGCGCCGGGGAGCTGTTTTTT
>-|TRBD1|TRBV7-9|TRBJ1-4
CASSPWTGDEKLFF
TGTGCCAGCAGCCCATGGACAGGGGACGAAAAACTGTTTTTT
>-|-|TRBV30|TRBJ1-5
CAWSVPGGHQNQPQHF
TGTGCCTGGAGTGTACCAGGAGGGCATCAGAATCAGCCCCAGCATTTT
>-|TRBD2|TRBV5-1|TRBJ2-5
CASSLAGFQETQYF
TGCGCCAGCAGCTTAGCGGGGTTCCAAGAGACCCAGTACTTC
>-|-|TRBV4-1|TRBJ1-2
CASSQDLSHRVRYYGYTF
TGCGCCAGCAGCCAAGACCTGAGCCACAGGGTTCGGTACTATGGCTACACCTTC
>-|TRBD2|TRBV18|TRBJ2-7
CASSPGLANSYEQYF
TGTGCCAGCTCACCTGGACTAGCGAACTCCTACGAGCAGTACTTC
>-|TRBD1|TRBV11-2|TRBJ2-7
CASSAGQDLAGQYF
TGTGCCAGCAGCGCAGGACAGGACTTGGCGGGGCAGTACTTC
>-|-|TRBV4-1|TRBJ2-1
CASSPLESSYNEQFF
TGCGCCAGCAGCCCCTTAGAGAGCTCCTACAATGAGCAGTTCTTC
>-|-|TRBV6-5|TRBJ1-1
CASSLLLTGLKRAFF
TGTGCCAGCAGTTTACTGTTGACAGGCCTTAAACGGGCTTTCTTT
>-|TRBD2|TRBV9|TRBJ2-3
CASSSRRTSSRKTDTQYF
TGTGCCAGCAGCTCCCGAAGGACTAGCTCTAGGAAAACAGATACGCAGTATTTT
>-|TRBD1|TRBV5-4|TRBJ1-1
CASSPQTTTGAGGAFF
TGTGCCAGCAGCCCACAAACGACAACAGGGGCGGGAGGGGCTTTCTTT
>-|-|TRBV28|TRBJ2-5
CASSSRLNQETQYF
TGTGCCAGCAGTTCCCGACTGAACCAAGAGACCCAGTACTTC
>-|-|TRBV7-2|TRBJ1-5
CASSLERGYGNQPQHF
TGTGCCAGCAGCCTGGAGAGGGGGTACGGCAATCAGCCCCAGCATTTT
>-|TRBD1|TRBV6-5|TRBJ1-2
CASRGQSYYGHTF
TGTGCCAGCAGGGGACAGAGTTACTATGGCCACACCTTC
>-|-|TRBV7-2|TRBJ2-6
CASRGTFSGANVLTF
TGTGCCAGCAGGGGCACCTTCTCTGGGGCCAACGTCCTGACTTTC
>-|TRBD2|TRBV2|TRBJ2-5
CASSGTSGGPQETQYF
TGTGCCAGCAGTGGTACTAGCGGGGGACCCCAAGAGACCCAGTACTTC
>few|TRBD1|TRBV6-5|TRBJ1-3
CASSFTGGIGNTIYF
TGTGCCAGCAGTTTCACAGGGGGCATTGGAAACACCATATATTTT
>-|TRBD2|TRBV5-1|TRBJ2-2
CASSRTASGAAGELFF
TGCGCCAGCAGCCGCACGGCTAGCGGGGCTGCCGGGGAGCTGTTTTTT
>-|-|TRBV5-5|TRBJ2-7
CASSLLGGRTYEQYF
TGTGCCAGCAGCTTACTAGGGGGACGGACCTACGAGCAGTACTTC
>-|TRBD2|TRBV15|TRBJ2-1
CATSRSLGLAANEQFF
TGTGCCACCAGCAGATCGCTGGGACTAGCGGCCAATGAGCAGTTCTTC
>-|-|TRBV6-5|TRBJ2-1
CASSYGRAGSNEQFF
TGTGCCAGCAGTTACGGGCGTGCAGGTTCTAATGAGCAGTTCTTC
>-|-|TRBV18|TRBJ2-4
CASSRIGSLAKNIQYF
TGTGCCAGCTCACGTATCGGTTCCTTAGCCAAAAACATTCAGTACTTC
>-|TRBD1|TRBV7-9|TRBJ2-7
CASTFWGTGSDEQYF
TGTGCCAGCACCTTCTGGGGGACAGGGTCCGACGAGCAGTACTTC
>-|-|TRBV18|TRBJ2-2
CASSEHMGADGELFF
TGTGCCAGCTCGGAACACATGGGGGCTGACGGGGAGCTGTTTTTT
>medium-sized|TRBD2|TRBV11-2|TRBJ2-3
CASFLAGHSTDTQYF
TGTGCCAGCTTTCTAGCGGGGCATAGCACAGATACGCAGTATTTT
>-|-|TRBV7-2|TRBJ2-1
CASSLALGSGEQFF
TGTGCCAGCAGCTTAGCGCTCGGGTCCGGAGAGCAGTTCTTC
>-|TRBD2|TRBV4-3|TRBJ2-1
CASSQAGLAGGIGNEQFF
TGCGCCAGCAGCCAGGCGGGACTAGCGGGAGGGATCGGCAATGAGCAGTTCTTC
>few|-|TRBV5-1|TRBJ2-7
CASSFSLISYEQYF
TGCGCCAGCAGCTTCTCCCTAATCTCCTACGAGCAGTACTTC
>-|-|TRBV30|TRBJ2-7
CAWSFPNWRSYEQYF
TGTGCCTGGAGTTTCCCCAACTGGAGGTCCTACGAGCAGTACTTC
>-|-|TRBV7-9|TRBJ1-2
CASPDPGVRGPPGYTF
TGTGCCAGCCCTGACCCCGGGGTTCGTGGGCCCCCTGGCTACACCTTC
>-|TRBD1|TRBV9|TRBJ1-1
CASSVGQGQTEAFF
TGTGCCAGCAGCGTAGGACAGGGTCAAACTGAAGCTTTCTTT
>-|TRBD1|TRBV15|TRBJ2-7
CATSRERQGNYEQYF
TGTGCCACCAGCAGAGAACGACAGGGGAACTACGAGCAGTACTTC
>-|-|TRBV7-9|TRBJ1-5
CASSLAAGSNQPQHF
TGTGCCAGCAGCTTAGCCGCCGGGAGTAATCAGCCCCAGCATTTT
>-|-|TRBV27|TRBJ2-7
CASSLDRVASYEQYF
TGTGCCAGCAGTTTAGACAGAGTTGCCTCCTACGAGCAGTACTTC